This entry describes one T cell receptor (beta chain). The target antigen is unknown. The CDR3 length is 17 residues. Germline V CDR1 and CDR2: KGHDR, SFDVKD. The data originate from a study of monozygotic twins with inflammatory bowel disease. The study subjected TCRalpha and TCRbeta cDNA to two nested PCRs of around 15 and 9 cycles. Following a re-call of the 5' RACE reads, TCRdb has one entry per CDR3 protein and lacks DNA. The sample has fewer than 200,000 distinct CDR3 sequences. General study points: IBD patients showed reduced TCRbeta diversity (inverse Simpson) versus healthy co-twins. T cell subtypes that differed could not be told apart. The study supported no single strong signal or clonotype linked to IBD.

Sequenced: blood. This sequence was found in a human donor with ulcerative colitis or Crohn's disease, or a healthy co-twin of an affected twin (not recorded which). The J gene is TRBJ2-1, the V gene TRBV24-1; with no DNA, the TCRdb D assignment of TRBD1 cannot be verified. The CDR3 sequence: CATSSRGGQPLIHEQFF.